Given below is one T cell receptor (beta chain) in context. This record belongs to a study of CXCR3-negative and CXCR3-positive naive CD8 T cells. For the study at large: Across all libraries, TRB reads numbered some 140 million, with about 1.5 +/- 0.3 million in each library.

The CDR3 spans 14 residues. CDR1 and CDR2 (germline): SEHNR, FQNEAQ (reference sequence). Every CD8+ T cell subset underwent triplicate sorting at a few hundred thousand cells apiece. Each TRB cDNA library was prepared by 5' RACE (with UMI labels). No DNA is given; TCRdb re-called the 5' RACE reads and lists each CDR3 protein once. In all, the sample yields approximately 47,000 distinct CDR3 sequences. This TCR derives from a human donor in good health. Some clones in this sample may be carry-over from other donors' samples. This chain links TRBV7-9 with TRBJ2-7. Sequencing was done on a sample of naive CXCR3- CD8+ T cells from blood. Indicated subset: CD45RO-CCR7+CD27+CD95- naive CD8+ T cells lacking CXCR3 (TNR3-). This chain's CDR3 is CASSIVTGTYEQYF. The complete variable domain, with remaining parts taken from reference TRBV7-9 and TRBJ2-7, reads DTGVSQNPRHKITKRGQNVTFRCDPISEHNRLYWYRQTLGQGPEFLTYFQNEAQLEKSRLLSDRFSAERPKGSFSTLEIQRTEQGDSAMYLCASSIVTGTYEQYFGPGTRLTVT.